This T cell receptor beta chain was sequenced during a study of neurological immune-mediated disorders. Findings and limits, study-wide: One cluster of related CDR3 sequences contained, by phylogenetic grouping, the repertoires of 18 of 34 multiple sclerosis patients and formed a possible signature.

The CDR3 length is 15 residues. Per germline, CDR1 SGDLS and CDR2 YYNGEE. With V trimmed by 2 bases and J by 6 bases, 5 bases remained unmatched. The sample holds many counts of this clonotype. As yet, its antigen is unknown. CD4+ or CD8+ T cells, about a million per library, were used for sorted libraries. TCRdb re-called the 5' RACE reads with MiXCR, one entry per CDR3 protein. The table lists 50,000 to 60,000 distinct CDR3 sequences, 4% of them singletons, with about 2% in the top ten. This clonotype was obtained from a woman in her forties with multiple sclerosis. The rearrangement joins TRBV9 to TRBJ1-6, with TRBD1 identical over 7 bases. Specimen: CD4+ T cells from blood. For the CDR3, the DNA is TGTGCCAGCAGCGTTACAGGGGCTCGTAATTCACCCCTCCACTTT. This gives the protein CASSVTGARNSPLHF.